Given below is one T cell receptor (beta chain) in context. The data were taken from a study of cytomegalovirus exposure and HLA in healthy donors. The study ran its PCR with 60 Vbeta and 13 Jbeta primers. Here immunoSEQ multiplex PCR was the method, and the copy in TCRdb shows in-frame clones only, minus some. The sample includes 90,000 to 120,000 clones, 65% to 85% of them seen just once. The trim removed 7 bases at V and 6 bases at J, leaving 2 bases unmatched. Per the germline V gene, CDR1 is MNHEY and CDR2 is SVGAGI. The length of the CDR3 is 11 residues. This chain links TRBV6-5 with TRBJ1-2; TRBD1 matches at 7 bases. Sequencing was carried out using PBMCs. This sequence was found in a young man in good health and CMV-seronegative. In DNA form, the CDR3 reads TGTGCCAGCACAGGGGGTCATGGCTACACCTTC. The encoded protein is CASTGGHGYTF.